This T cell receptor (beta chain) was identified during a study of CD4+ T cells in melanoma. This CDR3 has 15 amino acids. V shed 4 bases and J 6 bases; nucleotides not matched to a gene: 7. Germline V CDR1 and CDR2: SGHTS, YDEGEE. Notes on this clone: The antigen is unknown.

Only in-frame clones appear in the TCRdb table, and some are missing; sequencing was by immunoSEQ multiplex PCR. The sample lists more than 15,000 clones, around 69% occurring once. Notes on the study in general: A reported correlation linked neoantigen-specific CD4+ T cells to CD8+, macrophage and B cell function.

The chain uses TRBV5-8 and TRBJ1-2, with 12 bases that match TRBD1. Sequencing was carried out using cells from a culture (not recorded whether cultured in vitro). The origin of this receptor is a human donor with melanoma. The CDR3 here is CASSDRDRGRHGYTF. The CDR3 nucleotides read TGTGCCAGCAGCGACCGGGACAGGGGGCGTCATGGCTACACCTTC. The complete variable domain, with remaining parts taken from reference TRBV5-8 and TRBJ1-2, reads EAGVTQSPTHLIKTRGQQATLRCSPISGHTSVYWYQQALGLGLQFLLWYDEGEERNRGNFPPRFSGRQFPNYSSELNVNALELEDSALYLCASSDRDRGRHGYTFGSGTRLTVV.